The TCR beta chain under discussion was sequenced for a study of T cell responses to AZD1222 COVID-19 vaccine. About the research overall: Timing groups of about 4 and about 12 weeks for second doses were pooled.

Worth noting for this clone: The target antigen is unknown.

V was clipped by 5 bases and J by 1 base, with 12 bases between them. Germline V lookup: CDR1 PRHDT, CDR2 FYEKMQ (reference sequence). The CDR3 runs to 14 residues. Findings and caveats of the study: The donor cohort was predominantly white British with a female majority, and clonal diversity may have been underestimated.

Method: immunoSEQ multiplex PCR; TCRdb's copy keeps in-frame clones and lacks some. The table lists about 120,000 clones, approximately 92% of them singletons, with 11% to 15% in the top ten. The chain combines TRBV13 with TRBJ2-7, with D perhaps matching TRBD2 (5 bases). The receptor comes from an adult in good health. The sample in question was peripheral blood, obtained on day 0 of AZD1222 vaccination. Here the CDR3 reads CASSRREGSYEQYF. The CDR3 DNA reads as TGTGCCAGCAGCCGACGAGAGGGATCCTACGAGCAGTACTTC.